This paragraph reports one T cell receptor (beta chain). The antigen this receptor binds is unknown. There are no base qualities to consult, and no much larger clone falls within one base. The record originates from a study of blood T cell repertoires in COVID-19 (TCRdb year 2020). Regarding the complete study: Samples covering the acute and convalescent phases of COVID-19 were provided by collaborators in the United States, Italy and Spain. Deeply sampled blood TCRbeta repertoires from subjects exposed to, actively infected with, or recovered from COVID-19 were included in the dataset. A freely available public database, intended as a resource for researchers studying the immune response to SARS-CoV-2, is where the repertoires were released. The samples were drawn from two sources: the first 160 participants of the ongoing ImmuneRACE study, and 1,200 or so subjects contributed by 6 global collaborators. Where available, HLA class I and class II types were taken from metadata supplied by the sample provider and were not determined by assay-based typing. The prospective study material was composed of cDNA or gDNA derived from T cells, B-cell-depleted T cells, or PBMCs. Sample metadata almost always included a de-identified subject ID, COVID-19 status, age in years and sex. General study outcomes and caveats: Clinical and demographic metadata were provided uncurated, with the amount varying by source and participant.

Each collaborating institution followed its own protocols to collect whole blood in K2EDTA tubes. For TCRbeta analysis, collaborators shipped samples in one of three forms: frozen whole blood, isolated PBMCs, or DNA extracted from either of those sample types. As encoded in the germline V gene, CDR1 is SGHVS while CDR2 is FNYEAQ. Trimming costs V 4 bases and J 3 bases, and their ends lie 7 bases apart. Measured from the cysteine to the phenylalanine, the CDR3 is 13 residues long. CDR3 DNA only is kept here, 39 bases in frame from base 1. TCRbeta CDR3 regions were amplified from genomic DNA by means of the immunoSEQ Assay, a bias-controlled multiplex PCR. In the paper's pipeline: Within the assay, amplification of reference gene primers was used to estimate how many nucleated cells each sample contained. To quantify the absolute abundance of each unique TCRbeta CDR3 rearrangement, sequence reads were collapsed and filtered. For each sample, productive Simpson clonality was calculated as the square root of Simpson's diversity index across productive rearrangements. Imported from immuneACCESS, the table was reduced by TCRdb to in-frame sequences with V and J called. These copies leave out some clones; in studies compared against another copy, an unresolved V gene accounts for under half, and the cause of the remainder is not known. Clonal size and the V and J genes are those of that table, whereas D and trimming came from the DNA. This sample gives 95,000 to 150,000 clones in total; 80% to 90% of them show up just once. Clones ranked in the top ten supply 30% of the sample.

The V and J segments used are TRBV7-6 and TRBJ1-3; the D gene lacks a confident call. The sequenced sample was peripheral blood. This sequence originates from a woman aged 70-85 years with acute or convalescent COVID-19. At the DNA level, the sequence is TGTGCCAGCAGCTCCTCTAGTGGAAACACCATATATTTT. Its translation reads: CASSSSSGNTIYF.